These 30 T cell receptor beta chains came from one sample sequenced in a study of human T cells and chemical hapten exposure. TCRdb called the RACE reads again in MiXCR, with one record for every CDR3 protein. The table records about 68,000 distinct CDR3 sequences, about a tenth of them present only once. The time point denotes: pre-sensitization, week 0. The treatment is: therapeutic diphenylcyclopropenone sensitization with weekly scalp DPC. The input for sequencing was whole blood, taken in connection with sensitization to the hapten diphenylcyclopropenone (DPC). The receptors stem from a woman aged 45-59 years with alopecia areata. Some clones in this sample may be carry-over from other donors' samples.

A few counts support this clonotype. The rearrangement links TRBV5-1 to TRBJ2-5, with D unclear. The V gene lost 4 bases and the J gene lost 0 bases, with 13 bases spanning the gap. The CDR3 has 15 residues. Germline CDR1 and CDR2: SGHRS and YFSETQ. This CDR3 reads CASSPLDAYQETQYF. CDR3 DNA sequence: TGCGCCAGCAGCCCCCTTGACGCGTACCAAGAGACCCAGTACTTC.

The chain combines TRBV28 with TRBJ1-5, with 8 nucleotides matching TRBD1. J lost 6 bases, V lost 5 bases, and 6 bases had no gene match. The CDR3 is 14 residues long. Germline values: CDR1 MDHEN, CDR2 SYDVKM. The CDR3 sequence: CASSRTGNTQPQHF. The CDR3 bases are TGTGCCAGCAGTCGGACAGGGAATACTCAGCCCCAGCATTTT.

This clonotype was seen at least ten times. The chain is built from TRBV11-1 and TRBJ2-1; D is unclear. The CDR3 spans 8 residues. The V gene's germline CDR1 is SGHAT and CDR2 FQDESV (reference sequence). V was shortened by 11 bases and J by 4 bases, with 0 bases between the two germline ends. For the CDR3, the DNA is TGTGCCTACAATGAGCAGTTCTTC. It is translated as CAYNEQFF.

J is TRBJ2-7 and V is TRBV5-1; D might be TRBD1 or TRBD2, each matching 5 bases. This CDR3 is 14 amino acids long. The V gene lost 3 bases and the J gene lost 2 bases, with 12 bases spanning the gap. Germline CDR1 and CDR2: SGHRS and YFSETQ. DNA for the CDR3: TGCGCCAGCAGCTCGAGGGGAGCCCCCTACGAGCAGTACTTC. This translates into CASSSRGAPYEQYF.

This clonotype was found a few times. V and J are TRBV14 and TRBJ1-2, with D perhaps TRBD1 (5 bases). Germline V gives CDR1 SGHDN, CDR2 FVKESK. V lost 2 bases and J 7 bases, leaving 14 bases between the germline ends. This CDR3 is built from 14 residues. DNA of the CDR3: TGTGCCAGCAGCCAAAACAAGGGGAGGCTTGGCTACACCTTC. Amino acids: CASSQNKGRLGYTF. The variable domain in full, completed from reference TRBV14 and TRBJ1-2, reads EAGVTQFPSHSVIEKGQTVTLRCDPISGHDNLYWYRRVMGKEIKFLLHFVKESKQDESGMPNNRFLAERTGGTYSTLKVQPAELEDSGVYFCASSQNKGRLGYTFGSGTRLTVV.

The CDR3 DNA follows: TGTGCCAGCAGCTTCCAAGTCCGCTACGAGCAGTACTTC. Translating it yields CASSFQVRYEQYF. The chain links TRBV7-2 to TRBJ2-7; D is undetermined. Germline-derived CDR1 and CDR2 are SGHTA and FQGNSA. The CDR3 spans 13 residues. Trimming took 3 bases from V and 3 from J, leaving 9 bases between them.

This chain links TRBV10-1 with TRBJ2-3, with TRBD2 matching 14 bases. The CDR3 has 16 residues. V lost 6 bases, J lost 3 bases, and 5 bases stayed unmatched. Germline CDR1 reads WNHNN; CDR2 reads SYGVQD (reference sequence). The CDR3 region is CASSPGLAGGTDTQYF. The CDR3 coding sequence is TGCGCCAGCAGCCCCGGACTAGCGGGAGGAACAGATACGCAGTATTTT.

This chain links TRBV27 with TRBJ2-1; D is possibly TRBD2 (7 bases). The CDR3 has 15 residues. V was trimmed by 8 bases and J by 4 bases, leaving 18 bases between them. The V gene's germline CDR1 is MNHEY and CDR2 SMNVEV (reference sequence). CDR3 sequence reads: CASLRVGGQYNEQFF. CDR3 nucleotides: TGTGCCAGCCTTCGAGTGGGGGGGCAGTACAATGAGCAGTTCTTC.

This clonotype has more than one count but fewer than ten. J is TRBJ2-2 and V is TRBV7-9, with 8 bases matching TRBD2. The ends lost 6 bases at V and 2 bases at J; junction bases unmatched: 5. Germline loops: CDR1 SEHNR, CDR2 FQNEAQ (reference sequence). This CDR3 spans 15 amino acids. The CDR3 DNA reads TGTGCCAGCAGAAGGACTAGCCTCAACACCGGGGAGCTGTTTTTT. Its protein is CASRRTSLNTGELFF.

This clonotype was seen ten or more times. The chain combines TRBV28 with TRBJ2-5; D not certain. Germline V gene data show CDR1 as MDHEN and CDR2 as SYDVKM. This CDR3 contains 15 residues. Trimming left V 5 bases short and J 1 base short, with 14 bases between. The CDR3, as DNA: TGTGCCAGCAGTCTTCCCAGTCAGTTCCAAGAGACCCAGTACTTC. As protein: CASSLPSQFQETQYF.

The chain is built from TRBV25-1 and TRBJ2-3, with 7 nucleotides matching TRBD1. CDR1 and CDR2 from the germline V gene are MGHDK and SYGVNS. The V segment lost 5 bases and the J segment 6 bases; nucleotides outside the gene matches: 14. There are 16 residues in the CDR3. CDR3 sequence: CASSTNLGGGGDTQYF. DNA of the CDR3: TGTGCCAGCAGTACAAACCTAGGGGGCGGTGGGGATACGCAGTATTTT.

This clonotype was recorded many times. The rearrangement joins TRBV28 to TRBJ1-4, with D unclear. The CDR3 has 17 residues. Germline V lookup: CDR1 MDHEN, CDR2 SYDVKM. The ends were cut back, 1 base at V and 0 bases at J, with 12 bases in the middle. CDR3 in DNA: TGTGCCAGCAGTTTATTGGGCAGCCTGGCAACTAATGAAAAACTGTTTTTT. Its translation is CASSLLGSLATNEKLFF.

About this clonotype itself: Being one base from a much bigger clone, this may be a read error. V is TRBV29-1 and J is TRBJ2-7; D is unclear. Germline V gives CDR1 SQVTM, CDR2 ANQGSEA. CDR3 length: 12 amino acids. The CDR3 loop reads CSVSSNFYEQHF. The CDR3 DNA reads TGCAGCGTTTCTTCGAACTTCTACGAGCAGCACTTC.

This clonotype occurred a few times. The chain is built from TRBV7-8 and TRBJ1-6, with TRBD1 identical over 7 bases. Germline V lookup: CDR1 SGHVS, CDR2 FQNEAQ. This CDR3 is built from 13 residues. V lost 6 bases, J lost 7 bases, and 3 bases stayed unmatched. The CDR3 DNA reads TGTGCCAGCAGGGGGGACAGAAATTCACCCCTCCACTTT. Its translation is CASRGDRNSPLHF.

In this sample, this clonotype turned up many times. V is TRBV29-1 and J is TRBJ2-7; 11 bases agree with TRBD2. The CDR3 extends over 13 amino acids. The junction had 2 bases not matched to a gene; V was cut back by 6 bases and J by 1 base. The V gene's germline CDR1 is SQVTM and CDR2 ANQGSEA. The CDR3 nucleotides read TGCAGCGTCAGACTAGCGGGATCCTACGAGCAGTACTTC. Translation gives CSVRLAGSYEQYF.

In its sample, this clonotype was seen a few times. The V call is TRBV9, the J call TRBJ1-2; TRBD1 might be the D (6 bases). This CDR3 comprises 16 residues. V lost 4 bases and J lost 2, with 18 bases in between. Germline loops: CDR1 SGDLS, CDR2 YYNGEE. The CDR3 DNA follows: TGTGCCAGCAGCTCCCGAGGGCTCGGACAGAACTATGGCTACACCTTC. Translating gives CASSSRGLGQNYGYTF. The full variable domain, in which reference TRBV9 and TRBJ1-2 provide the parts outside the CDR3, is DSGVTQTPKHLITATGQRVTLRCSPRSGDLSVYWYQQSLDQGLQFLIQYYNGEERAKGNILERFSAQQFPDLHSELNLSSLELGDSALYFCASSSRGLGQNYGYTFGSGTRLTVV.

This clonotype was seen only a few times. This chain connects TRBV27 to TRBJ1-6; a weak D match, TRBD1 (5 bases). V dropped 2 bases and J dropped 4 bases, with 15 bases sitting between them. CDR3 size: 17 residues. Germline V lookup: CDR1 MNHEY, CDR2 SMNVEV (reference sequence). The CDR3 sequence: CASSLGRGQGYNSPLHF. The CDR3 DNA reads as TGTGCCAGCAGTTTAGGCCGAGGCCAGGGTTATAATTCACCCCTCCACTTT.

This clonotype has only a few counts. This sequence joins TRBV6-6 and TRBJ1-2, with D possibly being TRBD1 (5 bases). CDR1 and CDR2 (germline): MNHNY, SVGAGI (reference sequence). V was cut by 8 bases and J by 4 bases, with 17 bases left in between. The length of the CDR3 is 14 residues. CDR3 amino acids: CASASPQGFYGYTF. The DNA of the CDR3 is TGTGCCAGCGCCAGTCCCCAGGGATTCTATGGCTACACCTTC.

This clonotype was found many times. The CDR3 sequence is CSGNRPGETMNTEAFF. The DNA of the CDR3 is TGCAGCGGGAACCGCCCAGGGGAAACTATGAACACTGAAGCTTTCTTT. The chain uses TRBV20-1 and TRBJ1-1; TRBD1 might be the D (6 bases). The CDR3 loop spans 16 amino acids. Germline CDR1 and CDR2: DFQATT and SNEGSKA (reference sequence).

In this sample, this clonotype turned up a few times. The rearrangement joins TRBV16 to TRBJ1-5; D gene ambiguous. Per germline, CDR1 KGHSY and CDR2 FQNENV. CDR3 length equals 14 residues. V was clipped by 4 bases and J by 7 bases, with 14 bases between them. DNA for the CDR3: TGTGCCAGCAGCCGTCGTCTAGGGAACCAGCCCCAGCATTTT. Translation: CASSRRLGNQPQHF.

This clonotype appeared many times. The genes are TRBV28 and TRBJ1-6; D gene unclear. Trimming removed 11 bases at V and 5 bases at J, with 13 bases between. Per germline, CDR1 MDHEN and CDR2 SYDVKM. CDR3 length: 13 residues. The CDR3, as DNA: TGTGCCTCGACGAGGGCCAATAATTCACCCCTCCACTTT. Translated: CASTRANNSPLHF.

This clonotype was seen repeatedly, ten times or more. The rearrangement uses TRBV9 and TRBJ2-3, with 10 bases lining up with TRBD2. Germline loops: CDR1 SGDLS, CDR2 YYNGEE. With V trimmed by 4 bases and J by 1 base, 9 bases remained unmatched. This CDR3 has 17 residues. This chain's CDR3 is CASSFTSGTSGTDTQYF. CDR3 DNA: TGTGCCAGCAGCTTCACCTCCGGGACTAGCGGCACAGATACGCAGTATTTT. Looking up the rest from reference TRBV9 and TRBJ2-3 gives the full variable domain: DSGVTQTPKHLITATGQRVTLRCSPRSGDLSVYWYQQSLDQGLQFLIQYYNGEERAKGNILERFSAQQFPDLHSELNLSSLELGDSALYFCASSFTSGTSGTDTQYFGPGTRLTVL.

The sample holds many counts of this clonotype. The chain recombines TRBV7-4 with TRBJ2-3; unclear D gene. V lost 7 bases to trimming and J lost 9 bases, with 17 bases between them. This CDR3 spans 13 amino acids. Looked up from germline, CDR1 is SGHVT and CDR2 is SQSDAQ. CDR3 sequence reads: CASTLLAAETQYF. CDR3 DNA sequence: TGTGCCAGCACCTTGTTGGCCGCGGAAACGCAGTATTTT. Variable domain in full (rest from reference TRBV7-4 and TRBJ2-3): GAGVSQSPRYKVAKRGRDVALRCDSISGHVTLYWYRQTLGQGSEVLTYSQSDAQRDKSGRPSGRFSAERPERSVSTLKIQRTEQGDSAVYLCASTLLAAETQYFGPGTRLTVL.

This clonotype was seen ten or more times. The chain combines TRBV27 with TRBJ2-7, with 9 bases that match TRBD2. After removal of 6 bases from V and 2 bases from J, the junction contained 11 bases not matched to a gene. This CDR3 contains 16 residues. Germline V CDR1 and CDR2: MNHEY, SMNVEV (reference sequence). The CDR3 DNA is TGTGCCAGCAGCTACCAGCTAGCGGGAATACCCTACGAGCAGTACTTC. Translation: CASSYQLAGIPYEQYF.

V and J are TRBV5-1 and TRBJ1-1; D is uncertain. This CDR3 is 16 amino acids long. Trimming pared 0 bases from V and 0 bases from J, leaving 12 bases between. Germline-derived CDR1 and CDR2 are SGHRS and YFSETQ. The CDR3: CASSLGSFGVNTEAFF. Here the CDR3 DNA reads TGCGCCAGCAGCTTGGGGTCTTTTGGAGTGAACACTGAAGCTTTCTTT.

This clonotype turned up a few times. The chain couples TRBV19 to TRBJ1-5; D is unresolved. This CDR3 spans 13 amino acids. Germline values: CDR1 LNHDA, CDR2 SQIVND (reference sequence). V lost 7 bases and J lost 4, with 11 bases in between. CDR3 sequence (DNA): TGTGCCAGTACCGGGGTTGGGAATCAGCCCCAGCATTTT. Its protein product is CASTGVGNQPQHF. Full variable domain (rest looked up from reference TRBV19 and TRBJ1-5): DGGITQSPKYLFRKEGQNVTLSCEQNLNHDAMYWYRQDPGQGLRLIYYSQIVNDFQKGDIAEGYSVSREKKESFPLTVTSAQKNPTAFYLCASTGVGNQPQHFGDGTRLSIL.

This clonotype came up many times. One end of the junction is discordant with germline, which a read error may explain. V and J are TRBV2 and TRBJ2-7; perhaps TRBD1 as D (6 bases). Germline-derived CDR1 and CDR2 are SNHLY and FYNNEI. The CDR3 has 10 residues. The CDR3 sequence is CASRGDIVSF. The CDR3, as DNA: TGTGCCAGCAGGGGGGACATCGTAAGTTTC.

The V and J genes are TRBV27 and TRBJ1-1; D remains unclear. This CDR3 region has 14 residues. V was trimmed by 3 bases and J by 1 base, leaving 9 bases between them. Germline V CDR1 and CDR2: MNHEY, SMNVEV (reference sequence). The DNA for the CDR3 is TGTGCCAGCAGTTTGGAGCGACGGAACACTGAAGCTTTCTTT. Residues: CASSLERRNTEAFF.

This clonotype appeared a few times. The J gene is TRBJ1-2, the V gene TRBV9, with 9 nucleotides matching TRBD1. The CDR3 consists of 16 residues. CDR1 and CDR2 from the germline V gene are SGDLS and YYNGEE. Trimming cost V 3 bases and J 3 bases; bases outside gene matches: 9. CDR3 sequence reads: CASSATTGTGYYGYTF. The CDR3 nucleotides are TGTGCCAGCAGCGCTACAACCGGGACAGGGTACTATGGCTACACCTTC.

V usage is TRBV7-6 and J usage is TRBJ1-4, with D unclear. The germline V and J ends were trimmed by 3 bases and 12 bases, with 14 bases remaining between them. This CDR3 comprises 13 residues. Germline values: CDR1 SGHVS, CDR2 FNYEAQ. CDR3 sequence reads: CASSLPGPVELFF. The DNA for the CDR3 is TGTGCCAGCAGCTTGCCGGGCCCTGTGGAACTGTTTTTT. The variable domain in full, with the rest retrieved from reference TRBV7-6 and TRBJ1-4, is GAGVSQSPRYKVTKRGQDVALRCDPISGHVSLYWYRQALGQGPEFLTYFNYEAQQDKSGLPNDRFSAERPEGSISTLTIQRTEQRDSAMYRCASSLPGPVELFFGSGTQLSVL.